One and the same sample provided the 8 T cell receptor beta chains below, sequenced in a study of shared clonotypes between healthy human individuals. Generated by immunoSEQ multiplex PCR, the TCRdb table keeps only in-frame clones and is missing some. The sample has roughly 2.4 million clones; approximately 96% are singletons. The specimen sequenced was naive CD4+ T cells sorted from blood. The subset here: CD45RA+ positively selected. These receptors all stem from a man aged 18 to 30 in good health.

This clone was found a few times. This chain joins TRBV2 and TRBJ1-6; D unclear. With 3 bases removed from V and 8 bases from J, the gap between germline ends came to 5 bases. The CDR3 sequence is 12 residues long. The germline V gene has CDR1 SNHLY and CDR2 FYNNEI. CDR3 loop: CASSDGYSPLHF. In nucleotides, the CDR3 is TGTGCCAGCAGTGACGGGTATTCACCCCTCCACTTT.

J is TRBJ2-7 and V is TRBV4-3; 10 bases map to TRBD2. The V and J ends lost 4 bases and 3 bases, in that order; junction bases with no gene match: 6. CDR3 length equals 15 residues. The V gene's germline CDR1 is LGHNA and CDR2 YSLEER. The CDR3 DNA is TGCGCCAGCAGCCTTGGACTAGCGGCCAACTACGAGCAGTACTTC. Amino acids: CASSLGLAANYEQYF.

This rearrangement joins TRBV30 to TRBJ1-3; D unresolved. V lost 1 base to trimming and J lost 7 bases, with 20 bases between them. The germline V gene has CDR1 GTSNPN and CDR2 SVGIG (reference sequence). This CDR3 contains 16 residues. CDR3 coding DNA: TGTGCCTGGAGTGAGGGAGGGTCTAACGTAAGGAACACCATATATTTT. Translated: CAWSEGGSNVRNTIYF.

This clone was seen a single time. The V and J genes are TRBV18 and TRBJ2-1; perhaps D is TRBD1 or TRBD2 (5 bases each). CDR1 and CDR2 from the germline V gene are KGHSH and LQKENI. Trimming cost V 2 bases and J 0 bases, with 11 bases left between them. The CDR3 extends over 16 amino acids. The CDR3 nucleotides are TGTGCCAGCTCACCAACCGGGGCTAGCTCCTACAATGAGCAGTTCTTC. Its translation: CASSPTGASSYNEQFF.

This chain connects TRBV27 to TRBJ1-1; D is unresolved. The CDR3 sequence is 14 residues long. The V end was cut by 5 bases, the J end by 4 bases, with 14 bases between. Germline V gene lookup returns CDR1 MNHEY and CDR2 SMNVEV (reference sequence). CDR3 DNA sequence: TGTGCCAGCAGTGCCCGGGTAGCAAGCACTGAAGCTTTCTTT. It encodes CASSARVASTEAFF.

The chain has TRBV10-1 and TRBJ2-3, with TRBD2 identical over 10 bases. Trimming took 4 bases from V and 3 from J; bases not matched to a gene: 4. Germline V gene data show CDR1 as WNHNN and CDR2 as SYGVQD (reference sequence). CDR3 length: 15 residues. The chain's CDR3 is CASSGASGGTDTQYF. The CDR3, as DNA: TGCGCCAGCAGTGGGGCTAGCGGGGGTACAGATACGCAGTATTTT.

This CDR3 reads CASSQGVAGAYEQYF. The CDR3 coding sequence is TGCGCCAGCAGCCAAGGGGTGGCGGGGGCCTACGAGCAGTACTTC. V gene TRBV4-1 combines with J gene TRBJ2-7; 7 bases are a match to TRBD2. V dropped 1 base and J dropped 2; count of bases not matched to a gene: 5. This CDR3 contains 15 residues. The germline V gene has CDR1 MGHRA and CDR2 YSYEKL.

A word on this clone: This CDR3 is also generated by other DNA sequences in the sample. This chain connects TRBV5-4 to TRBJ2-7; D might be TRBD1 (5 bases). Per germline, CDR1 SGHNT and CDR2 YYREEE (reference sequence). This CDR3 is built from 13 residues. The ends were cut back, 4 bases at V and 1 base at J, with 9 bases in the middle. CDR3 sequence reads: CASSLDRSYEQYF. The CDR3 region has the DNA TGTGCCAGCAGCCTCGACAGATCCTACGAGCAGTACTTC.